Each of the 21 T cell receptor beta chains below was sequenced from the same sample in a study of T cells in Graves' hyperthyroidism and ophthalmopathy. Regions amplified from RNA transcripts were the TCR beta CDR3 regions. HTBI primers were the set used in a first-round RT-PCR of the TCR CDR3. TCRdb reanalysed the multiplex PCR reads using MiXCR and keeps one entry per CDR3 protein. Counted here are 45,000 or so distinct CDR3 sequences, 45% to 50% occurring once; the ten biggest clones make up over 30%. Material: peripheral blood or thyroid tissue (not recorded which). The receptors originated from a woman between 50 and 59 years old with Graves' hyperthyroidism.

This clonotype occurred many times. The rearrangement links TRBV6-5 to TRBJ2-2, with 7 bases matching TRBD2. V lost 2 bases and J lost 5; bases outside the gene matches: 5. The CDR3 length is 15 residues. Germline CDR1 and CDR2: MNHEY and SVGAGI. CDR3 protein: CASSYVGRGTGELFF. The CDR3 nucleotides are TGTGCCAGCAGTTACGTGGGGCGGGGGACCGGGGAGCTGTTTTTT.

This clonotype ranks as medium-sized. V and J are TRBV10-3 and TRBJ1-2, with D hard to call. The CDR3 is 13 amino acids. Trimming took off 4 bases at V and 2 bases at J, with 8 bases between the two ends. Germline assignment: CDR1 ENHRY and CDR2 SYGVKD. The CDR3: CAISGPDNYGYTF. The CDR3 nucleotides are TGTGCCATCAGTGGCCCGGACAACTATGGCTACACCTTC.

Regarding this clonotype: One end of the junction fails to match germline, which may point to a read error. The CDR3 is CGASRLSTEAFF. Here the CDR3 DNA reads TGCGGCGCTTCTAGGCTGAGCACTGAAGCCTTCTTT. This chain connects TRBV29-1 to TRBJ1-1; D remains unclear. The CDR3 extends over 12 amino acids. In germline, CDR1 is SQVTM, CDR2 ANQGSEA.

In its sample, this clonotype was seen many times. This chain connects TRBV3-1 to TRBJ2-5; 9 positions match TRBD2. CDR3 length: 16 amino acids. With 0 bases clipped from V and 5 bases from J, the junction kept 7 bases outside the gene matches. Per the germline V gene, CDR1 is LGHDT and CDR2 is YNNKEL (reference sequence). In nucleotides, the CDR3 is TGTGCCAGCAGCCAAGATGAGGCGGGAGGGCCCGAGACCCAGTACTTC. This codes for CASSQDEAGGPETQYF.

This clonotype was detected many times. The genes are TRBV6-2 or TRBV6-3 and TRBJ2-7; D unresolved. Germline V gene sequence: CDR1 MNHEY, CDR2 SVGEGT. The CDR3 is 17 residues long. V was clipped by 7 bases and J by 2 bases, with 24 bases between them. The chain's CDR3 is CASNQPPEGRWAYEQYF. CDR3 in DNA: TGTGCCAGCAATCAACCGCCCGAAGGACGGTGGGCCTACGAGCAGTACTTC.

The chain has TRBV19 and TRBJ1-2; D is ambiguous. The CDR3 length is 12 residues. From germline, CDR1 is LNHDA and CDR2 SQIVND (reference sequence). V was trimmed by 6 bases and J by 8 bases, leaving 13 bases between them. The CDR3: CASSGRSQGYTF. The CDR3 DNA sequence: TGTGCCAGTAGCGGCAGGTCCCAAGGCTACACCTTC.

This rearrangement joins TRBV7-9 to TRBJ2-7, with 9 positions matching TRBD1. The CDR3 contains 12 residues. The J segment lost 6 bases and the V segment lost 5 bases, leaving 2 bases of the junction unmatched. The germline V gene has CDR1 SEHNR and CDR2 FQNEAQ (reference sequence). CDR3 DNA sequence: TGTGCCAGCAGCGCGACAGGGGGCGAGCAGTACTTC. It encodes CASSATGGEQYF.

The J gene is TRBJ1-1, the V gene TRBV20-1; 10 positions agree with TRBD1. V lost 0 bases, J lost 7 bases, and 8 bases stayed unmatched. Germline CDR1 reads DFQATT; CDR2 reads SNEGSKA (reference sequence). CDR3 size: 15 residues. CDR3 coding DNA: TGCAGTGCTAGAGATAGGGACAGGGGAGTTGGTGAAGCTTTCTTT. As protein: CSARDRDRGVGEAFF.

V usage is TRBV20-1 and J usage is TRBJ1-4; a weak D match, TRBD1 (6 bases). The germline gives CDR1 DFQATT, CDR2 SNEGSKA (reference sequence). With 4 bases removed from V and 5 bases from J, the gap between germline ends came to 11 bases. CDR3 length: 13 residues. The CDR3 bases are TGCAGTGCTATCGACAGGTTGAATGAAAAACTGTTTTTT. This translates into CSAIDRLNEKLFF.

The gene calls are TRBV6-1 and TRBJ1-1; no definite D call. The CDR3 extends over 15 amino acids. The V end lost 6 bases, the J end lost 0 bases, and 14 bases lay between the germline ends. Germline assignment: CDR1 MNHNS and CDR2 SASEGT. CDR3 sequence: CASRRSWTVNTEAFF. CDR3 coding DNA: TGTGCCAGCAGAAGATCTTGGACGGTGAACACTGAAGCTTTCTTT.

J is TRBJ1-2 and V is TRBV27; weak D call: TRBD1 (5 bases). Germline V gene data show CDR1 as MNHEY and CDR2 as SMNVEV (reference sequence). The CDR3 has 13 residues. The ends were cut back, 5 bases at V and 8 bases at J, with 15 bases in the middle. The CDR3 DNA is TGTGCCAGCAGTGGCCAGGGCCTTATGGGCTACACCTTC. It encodes CASSGQGLMGYTF.

This clonotype was seen at least ten times. This chain connects TRBV28 to TRBJ2-7, with 7 nucleotides matching TRBD1. J was trimmed by 2 bases and V by 2 bases; bases with no gene match: 6. CDR1 and CDR2 from the germline V gene are MDHEN and SYDVKM. This CDR3 spans 15 amino acids. The CDR3 DNA reads as TGTGCCAGCAGTTTACTCCCGGGACAGACCTACGAGCAGTACTTC. Protein: CASSLLPGQTYEQYF.

V usage is TRBV7-2 and J usage is TRBJ2-7, with 12 bases fitting TRBD2. This CDR3 has 17 residues. Germline CDR1 reads SGHTA; CDR2 reads FQGNSA. J gave up 3 bases and V 3 bases, and 9 bases lay outside the gene matches. In DNA, the CDR3 is TGTGCCAGCAGCTTCCTAGGACTAGCGGGGACTTTCTACGAGCAGTACTTC. It translates to CASSFLGLAGTFYEQYF.

This clonotype was recorded many times. The rearrangement links TRBV5-4 to TRBJ2-5; 7 positions agree with TRBD2. This CDR3 comprises 15 residues. Germline assignment: CDR1 SGHNT and CDR2 YYREEE (reference sequence). J gave up 5 bases and V 0 bases, and 7 bases lay outside the gene matches. In nucleotides, the CDR3 is TGTGCCAGCAGCTTGGTGGGAGGGTTCGAGGAGACCCAGTACTTC. Its protein product is CASSLVGGFEETQYF.

V gene TRBV5-1 combines with J gene TRBJ2-3; no firm D call. The CDR3 has 14 residues. Looked up from germline, CDR1 is SGHRS and CDR2 is YFSETQ. V lost 0 bases to trimming and J lost 4 bases, with 9 bases between them. The DNA of the CDR3 is TGCGCCAGCAGCTTGGCCAGCTCGGCAGATACGCAGTATTTT. Amino acids: CASSLASSADTQYF.

The sample holds many counts of this clonotype. The chain is built from TRBV4-1 and TRBJ1-2; D unclear. The germline V and J ends were trimmed by 2 bases and 7 bases, with 14 bases remaining between them. The CDR3 totals 14 residues. In germline, CDR1 is MGHRA, CDR2 YSYEKL. This CDR3 reads CASSQPLKGFGYTF. CDR3 coding DNA: TGCGCCAGCAGCCAACCACTAAAAGGGTTTGGCTACACCTTC.

This clonotype occurred many times. This chain joins TRBV28 and TRBJ2-5; D uncertain. Trimming removed 6 bases at V and 2 bases at J, with 16 bases between. CDR1 MDHEN and CDR2 SYDVKM come from the germline V gene. The CDR3 runs 15 residues. Written as DNA, the CDR3 is TGTGCCAGCAGCTCGGCCCGTTTGGCACAAGAGACCCAGTACTTC. Protein: CASSSARLAQETQYF.

As concerns this clonotype: No conserved phenylalanine or tryptophan is present at the end of the CDR3, so a read error is the likely explanation. This chain connects TRBV5-1 to TRBJ2-7; 7 positions agree with TRBD1. V dropped 3 bases and J dropped 5; count of bases not matched to a gene: 17. Germline V gives CDR1 SGHRS, CDR2 YFSETQ. This CDR3 region has 17 residues. The CDR3 coding sequence is TGCGCCAGCAGCTCCAGCTCTAGGGGACAGCCCATCCACGAGCAGTACCTC. The encoded protein is CASSSSSRGQPIHEQYL.

This chain uses TRBV2 with TRBJ1-2; 9 bases map to TRBD1. The CDR3 has 13 residues. Germline V gene data show CDR1 as SNHLY and CDR2 as FYNNEI. The V gene end was trimmed by 8 bases and the J gene end by 5 bases; junction bases not matched to a gene: 6. This CDR3 reads CASGTGLIYGYTF. The CDR3, as DNA: TGTGCCAGCGGGACAGGGTTAATTTATGGCTACACCTTC.

The V gene is TRBV13, the J gene TRBJ2-5; 7 bases line up with TRBD2. The CDR3 contains 15 residues. Germline-derived CDR1 and CDR2 are PRHDT and FYEKMQ (reference sequence). With 1 base clipped from V and 4 bases from J, the junction kept 6 bases outside the gene matches. CDR3 DNA sequence: TGTGCCAGCAGCTTAGTCGTGTCGGGAGGAGAGACCCAGTACTTC. Amino acid sequence: CASSLVVSGGETQYF.

The genes are TRBV28 and TRBJ2-7; TRBD1 agrees at 7 bases. The V segment lost 6 bases and the J segment 5 bases; nucleotides outside the gene matches: 16. CDR1 and CDR2 from the germline V gene are MDHEN and SYDVKM. The CDR3 is made up of 16 amino acids. The CDR3 loop reads CASSSRRRQGRNEQYF. In DNA, the CDR3 is TGTGCCAGCAGCTCCAGACGGCGACAGGGTCGGAACGAGCAGTACTTC.